These 29 T cell receptor beta chains originate from one sample sequenced in a study of blood T cell repertoires in COVID-19. Method: immunoSEQ multiplex PCR; TCRdb's copy keeps in-frame clones and lacks some. The sample lists about 150,000 clones; 85% to 90% were seen once. Sequencing input: PBMCs or T cells enriched from blood (not recorded which). The receptor set was obtained from a woman aged 25 to 39 with acute COVID-19.

This CDR3 is CASSLVGSGRAHETQYF. CDR3 in DNA: TGTGCCAGCAGCTTGGTCGGTAGCGGGAGGGCCCACGAGACCCAGTACTTC. The chain has TRBV5-4 and TRBJ2-5; 11 positions agree with TRBD2. CDR3 size: 17 residues. With V trimmed by 0 bases and J by 5 bases, 9 bases remained unmatched. The germline gives CDR1 SGHNT, CDR2 YYREEE (reference sequence). Variable domain in full (rest from reference TRBV5-4 and TRBJ2-5): ETGVTQSPTHLIKTRGQQVTLRCSSQSGHNTVSWYQQALGQGPQFIFQYYREEENGRGNFPPRFSGLQFPNYSSELNVNALELDDSALYLCASSLVGSGRAHETQYFGPGTRLLVL.

The chain employs TRBV7-2 and TRBJ1-3, with a possible D match to TRBD1 (5 bases). This CDR3 has 15 amino acids. CDR1 SGHTA and CDR2 FQGNSA come from the germline V gene. Trimming took off 5 bases at V and 0 bases at J, with 11 bases between the two ends. The CDR3 protein is CASSLDTLSGNTIYF. In DNA form, the CDR3 reads TGTGCCAGCAGCCTGGACACTCTCTCTGGAAACACCATATATTTT.

The V gene is TRBV19, the J gene TRBJ1-6; 9 nucleotides line up with TRBD1. This CDR3 contains 15 residues. After removal of 0 bases from V and 9 bases from J, the junction contained 3 bases not matched to a gene. Germline CDR1 is LNHDA and CDR2 is SQIVND (reference sequence). CDR3 region: CASSIDLDRGSPLHF. DNA of the CDR3: TGTGCCAGTAGTATAGATCTGGACAGGGGTTCACCCCTCCACTTT.

V and J are TRBV7-9 and TRBJ2-5; 9 bases match TRBD1. Germline trimming cut 5 bases from V and 5 bases from J; bases unmatched to any gene: 6. Germline V gives CDR1 SEHNR, CDR2 FQNEAQ (reference sequence). This CDR3 has 14 residues. The CDR3 spells CASSRTGAGETQYF. The CDR3 region has the DNA TGTGCCAGCAGCCGGACAGGGGCTGGGGAGACCCAGTACTTC. Complete variable domain (other parts from reference TRBV7-9 and TRBJ2-5): DTGVSQNPRHKITKRGQNVTFRCDPISEHNRLYWYRQTLGQGPEFLTYFQNEAQLEKSRLLSDRFSAERPKGSFSTLEIQRTEQGDSAMYLCASSRTGAGETQYFGPGTRLLVL.

This clone appeared once. CDR3 residues: CASSSDRERSTEAFF. The CDR3, as DNA: TGTGCCAGCAGTTCGGACAGGGAGCGGAGCACTGAAGCTTTCTTT. This chain joins TRBV28 and TRBJ1-1, with 8 bases fitting TRBD1. The germline V gene encodes CDR1 MDHEN and CDR2 SYDVKM. Trimming took 4 bases from V and 4 from J; bases not matched to a gene: 8. The CDR3 runs to 15 residues.

The rearrangement links TRBV11-3 to TRBJ2-3; TRBD2 is a possible D gene (6 bases). CDR3 length: 16 amino acids. Germline-derived CDR1 and CDR2 are SGHNT and YENEEA. Trimming left V 0 bases short and J 1 base short, with 11 bases between. The chain's CDR3 is CASSLEGGIGTDTQYF. The CDR3 DNA reads TGTGCCAGCAGCTTAGAGGGGGGAATTGGCACAGATACGCAGTATTTT.

This sequence joins TRBV30 and TRBJ1-5, with 7 bases fitting TRBD1. The germline V gene encodes CDR1 GTSNPN and CDR2 SVGIG (reference sequence). CDR3 length: 14 residues. V lost 5 bases and J lost 3; bases outside the gene matches: 7. CDR3 protein: CAWGTENVNQPQHF. The CDR3 bases are TGTGCCTGGGGGACAGAGAATGTCAATCAGCCCCAGCATTTT.

The chain has TRBV25-1 and TRBJ2-5; D ambiguous. The CDR3 totals 17 residues. Germline CDR1 and CDR2: MGHDK and SYGVNS. The V end lost 1 base, the J end lost 4 bases, and 19 bases lay between the germline ends. This CDR3 is CASSESGGDLLPETQYF. The DNA of the CDR3 is TGTGCCAGCAGTGAATCCGGCGGAGACCTCCTCCCAGAGACCCAGTACTTC.

The chain combines TRBV10-3 with TRBJ1-2; TRBD1 agrees at 7 bases. V trimming: 6 bases; J trimming: 4 bases; junction bases outside the gene matches: 11. The CDR3 runs 15 residues. CDR1 is ENHRY, CDR2 SYGVKD, per germline. The DNA of the CDR3 is TGTGCCATCAGGAGTCCCGGGACAGACAGCTATGGCTACACCTTC. Its translation: CAIRSPGTDSYGYTF.

The chain is built from TRBV6-4 and TRBJ2-1; 7 positions match TRBD2. CDR1 and CDR2 from the germline V gene are MRHNA and SNTAGT. The CDR3 covers 16 residues. Trimming took 2 bases from V and 4 from J; bases not matched to a gene: 8. The CDR3 loop reads CASSDREGLGYNEQFF. The CDR3 DNA is TGTGCCAGCAGTGACAGGGAGGGCCTAGGGTACAATGAGCAGTTCTTC.

The CDR3 reads CASSLAVEGYGYTF. As DNA, the CDR3 is TGTGCCAGCAGCTTAGCTGTGGAGGGGTATGGCTACACCTTC. This chain uses TRBV7-8 with TRBJ1-2, with D possibly being TRBD1 (5 bases). The CDR3 length is 14 residues. The germline gives CDR1 SGHVS, CDR2 FQNEAQ. The ends were cut back, 0 bases at V and 5 bases at J, with 10 bases in the middle.

The rearrangement uses TRBV11-3 and TRBJ2-1, with a tentative D call TRBD2 (5 bases). With 5 bases removed from V and 7 bases from J, the gap between germline ends came to 24 bases. The CDR3 totals 17 residues. Per germline, CDR1 SGHNT and CDR2 YENEEA. CDR3 protein: CASSPGGPSPSWNEQFF. CDR3 nucleotide sequence: TGTGCCAGCAGCCCCGGAGGTCCCTCCCCGTCATGGAATGAGCAGTTCTTC.

The chain uses TRBV3-1 (or the pseudogene TRBV3-2) and TRBJ1-2; D gene ambiguous. Germline CDR1 LGHDT, CDR2 YNNKEL (reference sequence). CDR3 length: 12 residues. V was cut by 5 bases and J by 7 bases, with 11 bases left in between. This chain's CDR3 is CASSLGEGGYTF. Written as DNA, the CDR3 is TGTGCCAGCAGCTTGGGAGAAGGTGGCTACACCTTC.

The rearrangement uses TRBV6-5 and TRBJ1-5; weak D call: TRBD1 (5 bases). Trimming removed 5 bases at V and 0 bases at J, with 8 bases between. This CDR3 is built from 14 residues. Germline V gene data show CDR1 as MNHEY and CDR2 as SVGAGI. Here the CDR3 reads CASSQGYSNQPQHF. The CDR3 region has the DNA TGTGCCAGCAGTCAGGGCTATAGCAATCAGCCCCAGCATTTT.

The V call is TRBV27, the J call TRBJ2-5; tentative D call: TRBD1 (6 bases). V gave up 7 bases and J gave up 5 bases, with 14 bases separating them. The CDR3 runs to 13 residues. Germline CDR1 and CDR2: MNHEY and SMNVEV (reference sequence). Here the CDR3 reads CASTGVRGETQYF. The CDR3 DNA reads as TGTGCCAGCACAGGGGTTCGCGGGGAGACCCAGTACTTC.

V usage is TRBV7-2 and J usage is TRBJ2-7; 9 bases agree with TRBD1. V was clipped by 3 bases and J by 4 bases; unmatched bases: 7. The CDR3 sequence is 15 residues long. From germline, CDR1 is SGHTA and CDR2 FQGNSA. CDR3 nucleotides: TGTGCCAGCAGCTTGGGACAGGGCGCGGGGTACGAGCAGTACTTC. This gives the protein CASSLGQGAGYEQYF. The full variable domain, in which reference TRBV7-2 and TRBJ2-7 provide the parts outside the CDR3, is GAGVSQSPSNKVTEKGKDVELRCDPISGHTALYWYRQSLGQGLEFLIYFQGNSAPDKSGLPSDRFSAERTGGSVSTLTIQRTQQEDSAVYLCASSLGQGAGYEQYFGPGTRLTVT.

V is TRBV6-5 and J is TRBJ2-2; a weak D match, TRBD2 (6 bases). The V end was cut by 10 bases, the J end by 1 base, with 10 bases between. The CDR3 has 13 amino acids. CDR1 is MNHEY, CDR2 SVGAGI, per germline. This CDR3 reads CATLGGNTGELFF. The DNA for the CDR3 is TGTGCCACCCTCGGGGGGAACACCGGGGAGCTGTTTTTT.

The V and J genes are TRBV7-2 and TRBJ2-7, with TRBD1 as a possible D gene (6 bases). Between the trimmed V and J ends, which lost 3 bases and 5 bases, there was a span of 11 bases. CDR3 length: 13 residues. Germline lookup yields CDR1 SGHTA and CDR2 FQGNSA. CDR3 residues: CASSFAGTNEQYF. The CDR3 DNA follows: TGTGCCAGCAGCTTTGCCGGGACAAACGAGCAGTACTTC.

This chain uses TRBV18 with TRBJ2-4; TRBD1 agrees at 8 bases. Germline CDR1 KGHSH, CDR2 LQKENI. The ends lost 3 bases at V and 8 bases at J; junction bases unmatched: 9. This CDR3 region has 15 residues. The DNA for the CDR3 is TGTGCCAGCTCACCCGGGATGACAGGGGTAGACATTCAGTACTTC. Protein sequence: CASSPGMTGVDIQYF.

This rearrangement joins TRBV29-1 to TRBJ2-1, with D possibly being TRBD2 (6 bases). CDR3 length equals 13 residues. V was cut by 4 bases and J by 9 bases, with 16 bases left in between. The V gene's germline CDR1 is SQVTM and CDR2 ANQGSEA. The CDR3 reads CSVGRGGEGEQFF. Here the CDR3 DNA reads TGCAGCGTTGGACGGGGAGGAGAAGGTGAGCAGTTCTTC.

The chain has TRBV6-2 or TRBV6-3 and TRBJ1-1; no firm D call. V lost 4 bases and J lost 0, with 12 bases in between. Germline lookup yields CDR1 MNHEY and CDR2 SVGEGT. This CDR3 has 15 amino acids. This CDR3 reads CASSFGQRMNTEAFF. In DNA, the CDR3 is TGTGCCAGCAGTTTCGGCCAGCGAATGAACACTGAAGCTTTCTTT.

The chain uses TRBV28 and TRBJ1-1, with 8 bases fitting TRBD1. The CDR3 totals 14 residues. The germline V gene has CDR1 MDHEN and CDR2 SYDVKM. The J segment lost 3 bases and the V segment lost 2 bases, leaving 2 bases of the junction unmatched. The CDR3 DNA follows: TGTGCCAGCAGTTTAAGGGGACAGGACACTGAAGCTTTCTTT. This codes for CASSLRGQDTEAFF.

The table lists this clone with a few counts. The chain couples TRBV10-3 to TRBJ2-3; 7 bases line up with TRBD1. The CDR3 has 14 residues. CDR1 is ENHRY and CDR2 is SYGVKD in the germline V gene. V was pared by 2 bases and J by 2 bases, with 1 base of the junction left unmatched. The CDR3 coding sequence is TGTGCCATCAGTGAGGACAGGGACACAGATACGCAGTATTTT. It yields the protein CAISEDRDTDTQYF.

Only a few counts were recorded for this clone. The V and J genes are TRBV29-1 and TRBJ2-2, with D perhaps TRBD2 (6 bases). The germline V gene has CDR1 SQVTM and CDR2 ANQGSEA. V was pared by 6 bases and J by 0 bases, with 8 bases between. The CDR3 is 13 residues long. In DNA form, the CDR3 reads TGCAGCGTGGGGAGGTCGAACACCGGGGAGCTGTTTTTT. Protein: CSVGRSNTGELFF.

This clone has just a few counts. The rearrangement links TRBV13 to TRBJ1-1; 8 nucleotides align to TRBD1. This CDR3 region has 16 residues. Per germline, CDR1 PRHDT and CDR2 FYEKMQ (reference sequence). V was clipped by 4 bases and J by 3 bases; unmatched bases: 10. CDR3 in amino acids: CASSSRQGRGDTEAFF. DNA for the CDR3: TGTGCCAGCAGCTCTAGACAGGGGCGCGGGGACACTGAAGCTTTCTTT. Full variable domain (rest looked up from reference TRBV13 and TRBJ1-1): AAGVIQSPRHLIKEKRETATLKCYPIPRHDTVYWYQQGPGQDPQFLISFYEKMQSDKGSIPDRFSAQQFSDYHSELNMSSLELGDSALYFCASSSRQGRGDTEAFFGQGTRLTVV.

V gene TRBV28 combines with J gene TRBJ2-2; 9 nucleotides agree with TRBD1. Trimming at V came to 6 bases and at J to 7 bases, leaving 9 bases not matched to a gene. The CDR3 has 15 amino acids. Germline V gene sequence: CDR1 MDHEN, CDR2 SYDVKM. The CDR3 region is CASRGPGQGRGELFF. CDR3 in DNA: TGTGCCAGCAGAGGCCCCGGACAGGGGCGCGGGGAGCTGTTTTTT.

This clone was seen a single time. This chain joins TRBV5-6 and TRBJ1-1, with a weak D call TRBD1 (6 bases). Germline-derived CDR1 and CDR2 are SGHDT and YYEEEE. CDR3 size: 17 residues. Trimming cost V 1 base and J 0 bases, with 16 bases left between them. The CDR3 nucleotides are TGTGCCAGCAGCTTGTTACAGGGTCAGGGCATGAACACTGAAGCTTTCTTT. Residues: CASSLLQGQGMNTEAFF.

The V call is TRBV7-2, the J call TRBJ2-6, with 8 bases lining up with TRBD1. The V and J ends lost 5 bases and 1 base, in that order; junction bases with no gene match: 10. The CDR3 spans 18 residues. Germline CDR1 and CDR2: SGHTA and FQGNSA. CDR3 sequence: CASSLTRTGLSGANVLTF. For the CDR3, the DNA is TGTGCCAGCAGCCTTACCCGGACAGGGTTATCTGGGGCCAACGTCCTGACTTTC.

This rearrangement joins TRBV28 to TRBJ2-3; possible D gene TRBD1, 5 bases. CDR1 MDHEN and CDR2 SYDVKM come from the germline V gene. The CDR3 runs to 17 residues. V lost 6 bases and J lost 2, with 21 bases in between. CDR3 DNA sequence: TGTGCCAGCAGCTCAATCACCAGGGTTGGGAACACAGATACGCAGTATTTT. Translation gives CASSSITRVGNTDTQYF.